Below, 7 T cell receptor beta chains from the same sample are listed, as sequenced in a study of blood T cell repertoires in COVID-19. Method: immunoSEQ multiplex PCR; TCRdb's copy keeps in-frame clones and lacks some. The sample holds about 180,000 clones, about four fifths seen once. What was sequenced was peripheral blood. These receptors originate from a human donor in a cohort sampled during active COVID-19.

V gene TRBV7-9 combines with J gene TRBJ2-3, with a weak D call TRBD2 (6 bases). Per germline, CDR1 SEHNR and CDR2 FQNEAQ (reference sequence). With 5 bases removed from V and 0 bases from J, the gap between germline ends came to 21 bases. CDR3 length: 18 amino acids. CDR3: CASSPRRRGGHSTDTQYF. The CDR3 DNA sequence: TGTGCCAGCAGCCCCCGGCGTAGGGGAGGCCATAGCACAGATACGCAGTATTTT.

The chain combines TRBV27 with TRBJ1-2; 8 bases are shared with TRBD1. The CDR3 is made up of 13 amino acids. Looked up from germline, CDR1 is MNHEY and CDR2 is SMNVEV (reference sequence). V shed 4 bases, J shed 6 bases, and the junction held 4 bases outside the gene matches. The chain's CDR3 is CASSWNRGDGYTF. CDR3 DNA: TGTGCCAGCAGTTGGAACAGGGGGGATGGCTACACCTTC.

The J gene is TRBJ1-3, the V gene TRBV9; D is possibly TRBD1 (5 bases). This CDR3 contains 15 residues. Germline lookup yields CDR1 SGDLS and CDR2 YYNGEE. V gave up 2 bases and J gave up 0 bases, with 9 bases separating them. CDR3 DNA: TGTGCCAGCAGCGTGGCAGGGTCCTCTGGAAACACCATATATTTT. Protein product: CASSVAGSSGNTIYF.

This clone showed up just once. The rearrangement uses TRBV7-9 and TRBJ1-4; perhaps TRBD1 as D (6 bases). The CDR3 is made up of 17 amino acids. V gave up 3 bases and J gave up 5 bases, with 19 bases separating them. Per the germline V gene, CDR1 is SEHNR and CDR2 is FQNEAQ (reference sequence). CDR3 bases: TGTGCCAGCAGCTTGGTGACAGGCACGAAAAGGAATGAAAAACTGTTTTTT. Encoded protein: CASSLVTGTKRNEKLFF.

This clone was counted a few times. V is TRBV6-5 and J is TRBJ2-6; TRBD1 might be the D (5 bases). V was cut by 8 bases and J by 4 bases, with 12 bases left in between. Germline loops: CDR1 MNHEY, CDR2 SVGAGI. This CDR3 spans 14 amino acids. The CDR3 bases are TGTGCCAGCGGACCCCAGGGAGGGGCCAACGTCCTGACTTTC. Translating it yields CASGPQGGANVLTF.

This clone was detected only once. J is TRBJ1-2 and V is TRBV9; D is possibly TRBD1 (5 bases). The CDR3 sequence is 15 residues long. Per germline, CDR1 SGDLS and CDR2 YYNGEE. V was shortened by 0 bases and J by 1 base, with 10 bases between the two germline ends. The CDR3 nucleotides are TGTGCCAGCAGCGTAGTGGACAATTATAACTATGGCTACACCTTC. It yields the protein CASSVVDNYNYGYTF. The full variable domain, its missing parts supplied by reference TRBV9 and TRBJ1-2, is DSGVTQTPKHLITATGQRVTLRCSPRSGDLSVYWYQQSLDQGLQFLIQYYNGEERAKGNILERFSAQQFPDLHSELNLSSLELGDSALYFCASSVVDNYNYGYTFGSGTRLTVV.

The rearrangement links TRBV11-3 to TRBJ2-1, with D perhaps TRBD2 (5 bases). The CDR3 contains 15 residues. Looked up from germline, CDR1 is SGHNT and CDR2 is YENEEA. The V end lost 2 bases, the J end lost 0 bases, and 8 bases lay between the germline ends. The CDR3 region is CASSLSGSSYNEQFF. CDR3 bases: TGTGCCAGCAGCTTATCGGGGTCCTCCTACAATGAGCAGTTCTTC.